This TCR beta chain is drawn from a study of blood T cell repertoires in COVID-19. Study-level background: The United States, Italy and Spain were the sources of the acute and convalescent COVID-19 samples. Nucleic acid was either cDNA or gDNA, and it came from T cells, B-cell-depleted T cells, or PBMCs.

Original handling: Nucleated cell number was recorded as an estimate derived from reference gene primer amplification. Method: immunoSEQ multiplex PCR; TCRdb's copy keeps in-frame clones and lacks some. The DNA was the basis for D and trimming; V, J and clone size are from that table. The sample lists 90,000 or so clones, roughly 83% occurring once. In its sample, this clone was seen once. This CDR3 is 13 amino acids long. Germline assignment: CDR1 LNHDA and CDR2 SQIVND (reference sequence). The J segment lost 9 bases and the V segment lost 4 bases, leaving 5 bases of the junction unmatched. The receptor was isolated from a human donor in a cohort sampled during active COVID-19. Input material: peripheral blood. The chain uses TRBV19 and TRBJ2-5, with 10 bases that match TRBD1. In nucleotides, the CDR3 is TGTGCCAGTAGTACGACCGACAGGGGGCCCCAGTACTTC. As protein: CASSTTDRGPQYF.